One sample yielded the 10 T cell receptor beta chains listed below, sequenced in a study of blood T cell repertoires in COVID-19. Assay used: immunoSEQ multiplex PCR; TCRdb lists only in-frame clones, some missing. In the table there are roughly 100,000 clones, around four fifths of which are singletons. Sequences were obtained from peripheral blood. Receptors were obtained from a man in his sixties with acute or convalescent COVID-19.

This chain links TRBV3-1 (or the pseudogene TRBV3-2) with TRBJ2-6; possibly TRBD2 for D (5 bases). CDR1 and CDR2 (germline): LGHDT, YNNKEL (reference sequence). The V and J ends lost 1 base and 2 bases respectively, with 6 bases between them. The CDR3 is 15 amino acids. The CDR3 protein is CASSQAGTGANVLTF. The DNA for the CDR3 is TGTGCCAGCAGCCAAGCGGGGACTGGGGCCAACGTCCTGACTTTC.

The CDR3 is CASSTNGAGMNTEAFF. The CDR3 coding sequence is TGTGCCAGCAGTACAAACGGGGCGGGGATGAACACTGAAGCTTTCTTT. The rearrangement links TRBV2 to TRBJ1-1; D perhaps matches TRBD1 (5 bases). This CDR3 has 16 residues. The V end was cut by 5 bases, the J end by 0 bases, with 16 bases between. From germline, CDR1 is SNHLY and CDR2 FYNNEI.

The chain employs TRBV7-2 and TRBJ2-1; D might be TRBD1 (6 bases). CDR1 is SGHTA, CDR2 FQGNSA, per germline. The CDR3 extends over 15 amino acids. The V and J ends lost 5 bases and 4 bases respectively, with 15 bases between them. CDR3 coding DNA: TGTGCCAGCAGCGCACGTAGGACAGAATACAATGAGCAGTTCTTC. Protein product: CASSARRTEYNEQFF.

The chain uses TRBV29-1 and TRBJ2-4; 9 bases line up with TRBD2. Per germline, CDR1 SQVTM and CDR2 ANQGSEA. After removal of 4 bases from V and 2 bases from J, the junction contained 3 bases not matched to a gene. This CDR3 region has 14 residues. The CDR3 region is CSVGLAGTKNIQYF. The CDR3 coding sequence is TGCAGCGTTGGGCTAGCGGGAACCAAAAACATTCAGTACTTC. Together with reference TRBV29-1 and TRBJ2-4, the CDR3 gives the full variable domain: SAVISQKPSRDICQRGTSLTIQCQVDSQVTMMFWYRQQPGQSLTLIATANQGSEATYESGFVIDKFPISRPNLTFSTLTVSNMSPEDSSIYLCSVGLAGTKNIQYFGAGTRLSVL.

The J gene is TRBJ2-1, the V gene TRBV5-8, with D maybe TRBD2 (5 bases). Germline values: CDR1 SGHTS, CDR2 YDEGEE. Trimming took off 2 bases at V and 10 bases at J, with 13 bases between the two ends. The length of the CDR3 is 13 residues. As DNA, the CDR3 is TGTGCCAGCAGCTTCTTGGACTTCGCCGAGCAGTTCTTC. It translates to CASSFLDFAEQFF. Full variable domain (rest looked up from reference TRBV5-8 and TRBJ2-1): EAGVTQSPTHLIKTRGQQATLRCSPISGHTSVYWYQQALGLGLQFLLWYDEGEERNRGNFPPRFSGRQFPNYSSELNVNALELEDSALYLCASSFLDFAEQFFGPGTRLTVL.

The CDR3 protein is CASSDIPEGVYGYTF. The CDR3 nucleotides are TGTGCCAGCAGTGATATCCCCGAGGGGGTCTATGGCTACACCTTC. The rearrangement links TRBV25-1 to TRBJ1-2; D is perhaps TRBD1 (6 bases). This CDR3 comprises 15 residues. Germline CDR1 MGHDK, CDR2 SYGVNS. The V gene lost 3 bases and the J gene lost 4 bases, with 15 bases spanning the gap.

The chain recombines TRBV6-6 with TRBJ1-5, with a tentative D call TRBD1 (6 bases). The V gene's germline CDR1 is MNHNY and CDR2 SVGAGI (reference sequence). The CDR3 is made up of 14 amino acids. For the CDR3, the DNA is TGTGGTAGTGGGGGCGAATATAGCAATCAGCCCCAGCATTTT. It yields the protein CGSGGEYSNQPQHF.

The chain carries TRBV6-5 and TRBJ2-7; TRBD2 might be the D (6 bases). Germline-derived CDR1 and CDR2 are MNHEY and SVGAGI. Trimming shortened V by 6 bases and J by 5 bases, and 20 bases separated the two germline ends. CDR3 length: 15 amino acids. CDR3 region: CASSPWQGGGDEQYF. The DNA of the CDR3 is TGTGCCAGCAGCCCATGGCAGGGAGGAGGGGACGAGCAGTACTTC.

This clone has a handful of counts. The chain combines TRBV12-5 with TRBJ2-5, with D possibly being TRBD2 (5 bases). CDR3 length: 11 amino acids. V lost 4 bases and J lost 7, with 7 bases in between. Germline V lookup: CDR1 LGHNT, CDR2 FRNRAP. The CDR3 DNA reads TGTGCTAGTGGTTCCGAGGGGACCCAGTACTTC. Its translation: CASGSEGTQYF.

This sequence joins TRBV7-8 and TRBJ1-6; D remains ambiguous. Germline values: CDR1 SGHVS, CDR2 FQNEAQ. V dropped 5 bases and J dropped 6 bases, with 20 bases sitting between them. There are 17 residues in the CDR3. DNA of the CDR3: TGTGCCAGCAGCCGCCCGGCGGGCGGACGGTTTAATTCACCCCTCCACTTT. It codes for CASSRPAGGRFNSPLHF.